This record concerns one TCR beta chain sequence. The antigen it binds to is not known. Base qualities are not provided; no much larger clone lies one nucleotide away. The data derive from a study of blood T cell repertoires in COVID-19 (dated by TCRdb to 2018 to 2020). In terms of the full investigation: Samples from collaborators originated in the United States, Italy and Spain and spanned both the acute and convalescent phases of COVID-19. The material from the prospective study consisted of cDNA or gDNA derived from T cells, B-cell-depleted T cells, or PBMCs. Deeply sampled blood TCRbeta repertoires from subjects exposed to, actively infected with, or recovered from COVID-19 were included in the dataset. The repertoires were made available in a free public database intended to serve as a resource for research on the immune response to SARS-CoV-2. The samples were drawn from two sources: the first 160 participants of the ongoing ImmuneRACE study, and 1,200 or so subjects contributed by 6 global collaborators. The sample metadata nearly always contained a de-identified subject ID, COVID-19 status, age in years and sex. Where available, HLA class I and class II types were obtained from metadata supplied by the sample provider rather than from assay-based typing.

The research as a whole found: Clinical and demographic metadata were provided uncurated, with the amount varying by source and participant.

V was cut back by 3 bases and J by 4 bases, leaving a gap of 15 bases between them. The germline V gene (reference sequence) sets CDR1 to LNHDA and CDR2 to SQIVND. Including cysteine and phenylalanine, the CDR3 has 15 amino acids. Only CDR3 DNA remains: 45 bases, in frame from the first base. TCRbeta CDR3 regions were amplified from genomic DNA by means of the immunoSEQ Assay, a bias-controlled multiplex PCR. The original methods were these. The number of nucleated cells in each sample was estimated by amplification of reference gene primers within the assay. Sequence reads were collapsed and filtered to measure the absolute abundance of every unique TCRbeta CDR3 rearrangement. Productive Simpson clonality was computed per sample as the square root of Simpson's diversity index over productive rearrangements. The immuneACCESS repertoire file appears here via TCRdb, limited to in-frame rearrangements. These files lack a portion of the clones; in checked studies, under half of the deficit traces to unresolved V genes, and the cause of the others is not known. For V, J and clone size, that table is used; D and trimming come from the DNA. The sample has 120,000 to 150,000 clones on record, around 85% of them singletons. The biggest ten clones account for about 8% of the sample.

At one collaborating source in Seattle, patients were enrolled during active infection and were followed longitudinally through the course of disease. Each collaborating institution followed its own protocols to collect whole blood in K2EDTA tubes. For TCRbeta analysis, collaborators shipped samples in one of three forms: frozen whole blood, isolated PBMCs, or DNA extracted from either of those sample types. This clonotype was obtained from a woman aged 55 to 70 with COVID-19, enrolled during active disease. This sequence uses TRBV19 and TRBJ1-2; the D segment cannot be called with confidence. What was sequenced was peripheral blood. The nucleotide sequence is TGTGCCAGTAGTATTACGGATGCAGGAGGCTATGGCTACACCTTC. The encoded protein is CASSITDAGGYGYTF.